This T cell receptor beta chain was documented in a study of blood T cells in healthy people across ages (dated by TCRdb to between 2014 and 2017). In the study overall: In model experiments, roughly one uniquely barcoded TCR beta cDNA molecule per two T cells was captured by template switching. The study measured age-related changes in TCR beta repertoire diversity using deep sequencing normalized with unique cDNA molecular identifiers. Four age groups were formed from the donors: young (average about 17 years), middle-aged (more than 35), aged (around 68) and long-lived (about 75). Donors of different ages were randomly distributed across sequencing lanes to avoid experimental bias. Using the same blood draw, the study looked at two additional independent replicas of 1 million unique cDNA reads for two donors, one aged 18 to 30 and the other aged 80 or older.

Systemically healthy Caucasian individuals from Russia, 39 in total and aged about 6 to 100 years, were included as donors. Approximately 11 milliliters of peripheral blood were drawn from each donor into EDTA-treated Vacutainer tubes. PBMCs were isolated by Ficoll-Paque density-gradient centrifugation, with at least 7 million obtained per sample. Trizol reagent was used to extract total RNA from PBMCs, with at least 5 micrograms per sample. For every donor, flow cytometry on a PBMC aliquot measured the percentage of naive CD45RAhigh/CD27high T cells. For this clonotype: Its antigen remains undetermined. No much larger clonotype is one base removed from it; base qualities were not supplied.

Libraries came from 5' RACE. The run used an Illumina HiSeq 2500. A second roughly 7 to 11 cycle PCR used a sample-barcoded 5' primer and a J-beta primer mix. A template-switch 5' adaptor carrying 12 random nucleotides introduced a unique molecular identifier onto each TCR beta cDNA molecule. Each sample yielded at least 3 million CDR3-containing paired-end reads. First-strand cDNA synthesis was performed from all RNA using the Mint cDNA synthesis kit, with priming by a TRBC-specific oligonucleotide. Following uracil-DNA glycosylase treatment, all cDNA underwent a first 18-cycle PCR with the universal primers M1SS and BC2_uni_R. The original pipeline was this. Normalization of each sample was performed by random selection of 1 million high-quality reads, each carrying a distinct molecular identifier. Instead of being binned into consensus sequences, reads that shared molecular identifiers were thrown out. CDR3 identification, clonotype clustering and error correction used MiTCR with a Q25 quality threshold and the strictest error-elimination algorithm. Lower-bound total TCR beta diversity was estimated with a nonparametric unseen species model using Euler transformation. In TCRdb, the public reads were trimmed at Q25 with fastp and aligned with MiXCR, with productive beta chains retained. Each entry merges the rows of one CDR3 protein and shows their most common DNA and genes. The V and J calls, along with clone size, are taken from TCRdb and not from the paper's own processing. Here the sample has about 1.6 million distinct CDR3 sequences; around 35% occur a single time. Approximately 11% of the sample is held by the ten biggest clonotypes.

Here is what the overall study found, with its caveats: Estimates of total diversity from one million sequenced T cells were regarded as lower bounds and underestimates. As age increased, observed TCR beta diversity per million T cells dropped in a roughly linear way, and a significant reduction was already evident by age 40. Because profiling used bulk unsorted PBMCs, naive and antigen-experienced compartments could not be compared conclusively. Observed TCR beta diversity correlated strongly with the percentage of naive T cells measured by flow cytometry. The long-lived group showed more naive CD4+ T cells, fewer expanded clones and increased TCR diversity than the aged group, suggesting age selection. Because donor CMV infection status was unknown, age-related changes in expanded clonotypes were potentially confounded.

Based on the germline V gene, the CDR1 and CDR2 sequences are MDHEN and SYDVKM. Inclusive of the bounding cysteine and phenylalanine, the CDR3 is 16 residues long. Only the CDR3 DNA is retained, 48 bases long and in frame from the first base. V is shortened by 1 base, J by 3 bases, and the region joining them spans 16 bases. This sequence uses TRBV28 and TRBJ2-7, with a tentative D call of TRBD1 or TRBD2, each matching 6 bases. Material: blood. The clonotype was recovered from a woman aged 30 to 39 in good health. The CDR3 amino acid sequence is: CASSLSRGTPYYEQYF. In nucleotide form, the sequence is TGTGCCAGCAGTTTATCCCGGGGGACACCATACTACGAGCAGTACTTC.